This passage covers 12 T cell receptor beta chains from one sample sequenced in a study of blood T cell repertoires in COVID-19. The table came from immunoSEQ multiplex PCR; TCRdb's copy has only in-frame clones and leaves some out. In the table there are tens of thousands of clones, more than 75% of which are singletons. Sequenced material: peripheral blood. The receptors derive from a human donor in a cohort sampled during active COVID-19.

The chain joins TRBV27 to TRBJ1-1; D not resolved. The V end lost 3 bases, the J end lost 1 base, and 6 bases lay between the germline ends. Per the germline V gene, CDR1 is MNHEY and CDR2 is SMNVEV (reference sequence). This CDR3 contains 13 residues. The CDR3 DNA is TGTGCCAGCAGTTTTTACAGGAACACTGAAGCTTTCTTT. Translation: CASSFYRNTEAFF.

The V call is TRBV7-9, the J call TRBJ2-2; no clear D gene. The germline V and J ends were trimmed by 3 bases and 1 base, with 9 bases remaining between them. There are 15 residues in the CDR3. Germline-derived CDR1 and CDR2 are SEHNR and FQNEAQ (reference sequence). The CDR3 sequence is CASSLGQVNTGELFF. The CDR3 nucleotides read TGTGCCAGCAGCTTGGGCCAGGTGAACACCGGGGAGCTGTTTTTT.

This clone was seen a few times. CDR3 nucleotide sequence: TGTGCCAGTAGTACTGAGCGGGGGAATCCCTATGAGCAGTTCTTC. Encoded protein: CASSTERGNPYEQFF. The chain joins TRBV19 to TRBJ2-1; 8 bases align to TRBD2. CDR3 size: 15 residues. V trimming: 4 bases; J trimming: 8 bases; junction bases outside the gene matches: 10. Looked up from germline, CDR1 is LNHDA and CDR2 is SQIVND (reference sequence).

This clone was seen once. The V call is TRBV4-2, the J call TRBJ2-7, with 10 positions matching TRBD1. V trimming: 5 bases; J trimming: 4 bases; junction bases outside the gene matches: 5. The length of the CDR3 is 14 residues. Per germline, CDR1 LGHNA and CDR2 YNFKEQ. The CDR3 DNA reads TGTGCCAGCAGCTATGGACAGGGGGGTTACGAGCAGTACTTC. Translating gives CASSYGQGGYEQYF.

The J gene is TRBJ1-2, the V gene TRBV6-6; no reliable D call. The CDR3 loop spans 13 amino acids. Germline CDR1 reads MNHNY; CDR2 reads SVGAGI (reference sequence). Trimming took 7 bases from V and 5 from J, leaving 14 bases between them. The CDR3 spells CASTPVTEYGYTF. DNA of the CDR3: TGTGCCAGCACCCCGGTTACAGAATATGGCTACACCTTC.

The chain employs TRBV9 and TRBJ1-1; D not certain. The germline CDR1 and CDR2 sequences are SGDLS and YYNGEE. Trimming stripped 0 bases from V and 0 bases from J, with 9 bases between. The CDR3 sequence is 15 residues long. The CDR3: CASSVAAGMNTEAFF. CDR3 sequence (DNA): TGTGCCAGCAGCGTAGCGGCAGGCATGAACACTGAAGCTTTCTTT.

This clone was seen more than once but under ten times. The chain recombines TRBV7-9 with TRBJ1-1; D may be TRBD1 (5 bases). CDR3 size: 15 residues. V lost 0 bases and J 4 bases, leaving 12 bases between the germline ends. The germline gives CDR1 SEHNR, CDR2 FQNEAQ (reference sequence). The chain's CDR3 is CASSLAAGLATEAFF. The CDR3 region has the DNA TGTGCCAGCAGCTTAGCAGCGGGGCTGGCCACTGAAGCTTTCTTT. Complete variable domain (other parts from reference TRBV7-9 and TRBJ1-1): DTGVSQNPRHKITKRGQNVTFRCDPISEHNRLYWYRQTLGQGPEFLTYFQNEAQLEKSRLLSDRFSAERPKGSFSTLEIQRTEQGDSAMYLCASSLAAGLATEAFFGQGTRLTVV.

Turning to this clone: This CDR3 is also generated by other DNA sequences in the sample. The chain links TRBV5-1 to TRBJ2-3; 8 positions match TRBD1. With V trimmed by 0 bases and J by 0 bases, 3 bases remained unmatched. Looked up from germline, CDR1 is SGHRS and CDR2 is YFSETQ. This CDR3 contains 16 residues. In DNA form, the CDR3 reads TGCGCCAGCAGCTTGGGGGGACAGGCGAGCACAGATACGCAGTATTTT. Translation: CASSLGGQASTDTQYF. The complete variable domain, with remaining parts taken from reference TRBV5-1 and TRBJ2-3, reads KAGVTQTPRYLIKTRGQQVTLSCSPISGHRSVSWYQQTPGQGLQFLFEYFSETQRNKGNFPGRFSGRQFSNSRSEMNVSTLELGDSALYLCASSLGGQASTDTQYFGPGTRLTVL.

This clone has just a few counts. The chain links TRBV4-2 to TRBJ2-1; 10 bases agree with TRBD1. J gave up 4 bases and V 0 bases, and 3 bases lay outside the gene matches. Germline V gives CDR1 LGHNA, CDR2 YNFKEQ. The CDR3 is 16 residues long. The CDR3: CASSQDQGQGYNEQFF. The CDR3 DNA reads TGTGCCAGCAGCCAAGATCAGGGACAGGGGTACAATGAGCAGTTCTTC.

This chain joins TRBV5-1 and TRBJ2-7; D is possibly TRBD2 (6 bases). Per germline, CDR1 SGHRS and CDR2 YFSETQ. Trimming removed 1 base at V and 7 bases at J, with 21 bases between. The length of the CDR3 is 16 residues. CDR3 bases: TGCGCCAGCAGCTTGACGCGAGGGTCGGGAGCAGGTGAGCAGTACTTC. It is translated as CASSLTRGSGAGEQYF.

V usage is TRBV4-2 and J usage is TRBJ2-1; the D is unclear. Between the trimmed V and J ends, which lost 1 base and 12 bases, there was a span of 16 bases. The CDR3 is 14 amino acids. The germline V gene encodes CDR1 LGHNA and CDR2 YNFKEQ. The CDR3 region has the DNA TGTGCCAGCAGCCAAGTCGCAGGCTCGCAAGGGCAGTTCTTC. This gives the protein CASSQVAGSQGQFF.

This chain connects TRBV5-1 to TRBJ2-2, with D perhaps TRBD2 (5 bases). There are 16 residues in the CDR3. V was clipped by 4 bases and J by 3 bases, with 16 bases between them. Germline lookup yields CDR1 SGHRS and CDR2 YFSETQ. The CDR3 is CASSPVQRIHTGELFF. CDR3 nucleotide sequence: TGCGCCAGCAGCCCTGTCCAGCGGATTCACACCGGGGAGCTGTTTTTT.